This T cell receptor (beta chain) was recovered during a study of PD-1 blockade in classical Hodgkin lymphoma. Study-wide points: Healthy donors reportedly exceeded newly diagnosed patients in baseline TCR diversity. For complete responders, baseline diversity was comparable to that of newly diagnosed patients.

Profiling relied on immunoSEQ multiplex PCR, and the TCRdb table lists in-frame clones only, not all of them. The repertoire holds about 21,000 clones, with roughly 77% as singletons. About this clone itself: What it recognizes is unknown.

Stated time point: cycle 4 day 1 (C4D1), after more than five weeks of nivolumab. All the patients suffered relapse after autologous stem cell transplantation, and brentuximab vedotin exposure differed. The sequencing here drew on peripheral blood mononuclear cells (PBMCs), taken before the fourth cycle of nivolumab. The TCR originated in a human donor with classical Hodgkin lymphoma.

The CDR3 reads CASRANTGELFF. DNA of the CDR3: TGTGCCAGCAGGGCTAACACCGGGGAGCTGTTTTTT. The chain has TRBV6-4 and TRBJ2-2; D is unresolved. V lost 6 bases and J lost 2, with 4 bases in between. CDR1 MRHNA and CDR2 SNTAGT come from the germline V gene. The CDR3 runs to 12 residues.